Many counts were recorded for the clone carrying this T cell receptor beta chain. The data were obtained in a study of low-dose radiotherapy and immunotherapy resistance in tumors. As for the study in general: Given every two weeks, intravenous cyclophosphamide 200 mg/m2 preceded radiation and immunotherapy by one day.

Alpha and beta chains were covered, as first-strand cDNA relied on TRAV- and TRBV-specific primers. TCRs were put through approximately 21 PCR cycles of amplification with Phusion. A constant-region primer and the V-primer adapter served as the primer pair. Via MiXCR, TCRdb re-called the reads, giving one row per CDR3 protein. This table has 60,000 or so distinct CDR3 sequences, around 27% appearing once. Indicated time point: before trial treatment. Every donor was treated with nivolumab, ipilimumab, aspirin, low-dose cyclophosphamide and also low-dose radiotherapy. Patients qualified if they had advanced solid tumors that lacked tumor-infiltrating lymphocytes. CDR1 SGHNT and CDR2 YENEEA come from the germline V gene. V was trimmed by 5 bases and J by 1 base, leaving 14 bases between them. The CDR3 covers 16 residues.

The TCR sequence derives from a male donor with rectosigmoid adenocarcinoma. This specimen consisted of PBMCs, obtained before treatment. The rearrangement links TRBV11-3 to TRBJ2-2; no firm D call. CDR3 amino acids: CASSPRAPENTGELFF. The DNA of the CDR3 is TGTGCCAGCAGCCCCCGGGCCCCGGAGAACACCGGGGAGCTGTTTTTT.